Listed below are T cell receptor beta chains from one sample, sequenced in a study of OX40 agonist ivuxolimab in advanced cancers. Data came from immunoSEQ multiplex PCR; TCRdb stores just in-frame clones and leaves some out. The sample has about 79,000 clones; over 80% are singletons. The sample consisted of CD4+ or CD8+ T cells sorted from blood, taken in a trial of the OX40 agonist ivuxolimab. These receptors came from an adult with an advanced solid tumor such as melanoma, head and neck, liver or kidney cancer. CDR3s include the opening cysteine and the closing phenylalanine or tryptophan. The order of the fields is clone size, D gene, V gene, J gene, CDR3 protein, CDR3 DNA. D genes are given only for firm matches. Not every row has a clone size; where given, it reads once, few, many or a size class.

abundance: NA; d_gene: NA; v_gene: TRBV9; j_gene: TRBJ1-5; CDR3aa: CASSGRIPNQPQHF; CDR3nt: TGTGCCAGCAGCGGGAGGATCCCCAATCAGCCCCAGCATTTT
abundance: NA; d_gene: NA; v_gene: TRBV7-9; j_gene: TRBJ1-2; CDR3aa: CASSFSATGGYTF; CDR3nt: TGTGCCAGCAGCTTTTCAGCGACAGGAGGCTACACCTTC
abundance: NA; d_gene: NA; v_gene: TRBV20-1; j_gene: TRBJ2-7; CDR3aa: CSASSYEQYF; CDR3nt: TGCAGTGCTAGCTCCTACGAGCAGTACTTC
abundance: NA; d_gene: TRBD1; v_gene: TRBV2; j_gene: TRBJ2-7; CDR3aa: CASRGPLAGGSYEQYF; CDR3nt: TGTGCCAGCAGGGGACCGCTGGCAGGGGGCTCCTACGAGCAGTACTTC
abundance: NA; d_gene: NA; v_gene: TRBV2; j_gene: TRBJ2-7; CDR3aa: CASTLGRDSYEQYF; CDR3nt: TGTGCCAGCACTCTGGGGCGGGACTCCTACGAGCAGTACTTC
abundance: NA; d_gene: NA; v_gene: TRBV9; j_gene: TRBJ1-2; CDR3aa: CASSHRTGEYGYTF; CDR3nt: TGTGCCAGCAGTCACCGGACGGGAGAATATGGCTACACCTTC
abundance: NA; d_gene: NA; v_gene: TRBV25-1; j_gene: TRBJ2-1; CDR3aa: CASRGLKRAAGYNEQFF; CDR3nt: TGTGCCAGCAGGGGCTTGAAAAGGGCAGCAGGTTACAATGAGCAGTTCTTC
abundance: NA; d_gene: NA; v_gene: TRBV6-5; j_gene: TRBJ2-7; CDR3aa: CASSLLATRSDYEQYF; CDR3nt: TGTGCCAGCAGTTTATTGGCCACCAGGAGCGACTACGAGCAGTACTTC
abundance: once; d_gene: TRBD1; v_gene: TRBV30; j_gene: TRBJ2-2; CDR3aa: CAWTRGQGNSGELFF; CDR3nt: TGTGCCTGGACCCGAGGACAGGGTAATAGCGGGGAGCTGTTTTTT
abundance: NA; d_gene: NA; v_gene: TRBV7-2; j_gene: TRBJ2-3; CDR3aa: CASSPPDPLRYF; CDR3nt: TGTGCCAGCAGCCCCCCCGACCCCCTCCGGTATTTT
abundance: NA; d_gene: NA; v_gene: TRBV5-1; j_gene: TRBJ2-1; CDR3aa: CASSSQATSVSYNEQFF; CDR3nt: TGCGCCAGCAGCTCACAGGCGACCAGCGTCTCCTACAATGAGCAGTTCTTC
abundance: NA; d_gene: TRBD2; v_gene: TRBV4-2; j_gene: TRBJ2-3; CDR3aa: CARNSLAATDTQYF; CDR3nt: TGTGCCAGAAATAGCCTAGCGGCCACAGATACGCAGTATTTT
abundance: NA; d_gene: NA; v_gene: TRBV28; j_gene: TRBJ2-7; CDR3aa: CASSPGSWSSYEQYF; CDR3nt: TGTGCCAGCAGCCCCGGGTCCTGGAGCTCCTACGAGCAGTACTTC
abundance: NA; d_gene: TRBD2; v_gene: TRBV18; j_gene: TRBJ2-1; CDR3aa: CASSSSGSATIYNEQFF; CDR3nt: TGTGCCAGCTCGTCAAGCGGGAGCGCCACCATCTACAATGAGCAGTTCTTC
abundance: NA; d_gene: NA; v_gene: TRBV21-1; j_gene: TRBJ2-5; CDR3aa: CASSKEVSSPGVTQYF; CDR3nt: TGTGCCAGCAGCAAAGAGGTGTCCTCTCCAGGAGTGACCCAGTACTTC
abundance: NA; d_gene: TRBD1; v_gene: TRBV5-1; j_gene: TRBJ2-4; CDR3aa: CASSDGTGGKNIQYF; CDR3nt: TGCGCCAGCAGCGACGGGACAGGGGGCAAAAACATTCAGTACTTC
abundance: NA; d_gene: NA; v_gene: TRBV5-1; j_gene: TRBJ1-2; CDR3aa: CASRLTGTVYGYTF; CDR3nt: TGCGCCAGCAGATTAACCGGGACGGTATATGGCTACACCTTC
abundance: NA; d_gene: NA; v_gene: TRBV19; j_gene: TRBJ2-5; CDR3aa: CATGGSQETQYF; CDR3nt: TGTGCCACTGGGGGCAGCCAAGAGACCCAGTACTTC
abundance: NA; d_gene: TRBD1; v_gene: TRBV5-6; j_gene: TRBJ1-1; CDR3aa: CASSLGQGSRAFF; CDR3nt: TGTGCCAGCAGCTTGGGACAGGGGTCACGAGCTTTCTTT
abundance: NA; d_gene: TRBD2; v_gene: TRBV5-8; j_gene: TRBJ2-3; CDR3aa: CASSSGTSGSSTDTQYF; CDR3nt: TGTGCCAGCAGCTCAGGGACTAGCGGGAGTAGCACAGATACGCAGTATTTT
abundance: NA; d_gene: NA; v_gene: TRBV4-3; j_gene: TRBJ2-7; CDR3aa: CASSQGGAYEQYF; CDR3nt: TGCGCCAGCAGCCAAGGCGGAGCCTACGAGCAGTACTTC
abundance: few; d_gene: NA; v_gene: TRBV30; j_gene: TRBJ2-7; CDR3aa: CAWSVRGNSYEQYF; CDR3nt: TGTGCCTGGAGTGTACGGGGCAACTCCTACGAGCAGTACTTC
abundance: NA; d_gene: TRBD2; v_gene: TRBV7-2; j_gene: TRBJ2-7; CDR3aa: CASSLLLGRAGEQYF; CDR3nt: TGTGCCAGCAGCTTATTACTCGGGAGGGCCGGCGAGCAGTACTTC
abundance: once; d_gene: NA; v_gene: TRBV11-3; j_gene: TRBJ1-4; CDR3aa: CASSFGGDNEKLFF; CDR3nt: TGTGCCAGCAGCTTCGGGGGGGATAATGAAAAACTGTTTTTT
abundance: NA; d_gene: NA; v_gene: TRBV4-1; j_gene: TRBJ1-4; CDR3aa: CASSQRLATNEKLFF; CDR3nt: TGCGCCAGCAGCCAACGGTTGGCAACTAATGAAAAACTGTTTTTT
abundance: NA; d_gene: NA; v_gene: TRBV5-1; j_gene: TRBJ2-2; CDR3aa: CASSLVQDPNTGELFF; CDR3nt: TGCGCCAGCAGCTTGGTACAGGACCCGAACACCGGGGAGCTGTTTTTT